A single sample gave rise to the 2 T cell receptor beta chains below, sequenced in a study of blood T cell repertoires in COVID-19. TCRdb keeps only in-frame clones here, not all; method: immunoSEQ multiplex PCR. The sample yields around 220,000 clones, about 90% seen once. What was sequenced was PBMCs or T cells enriched from blood (not recorded which). These receptors all come from a woman younger than 35 who had recovered from COVID-19.

The rearrangement joins TRBV2 to TRBJ2-1; 13 bases align to TRBD2. Germline V gene sequence: CDR1 SNHLY, CDR2 FYNNEI. The V gene end was trimmed by 7 bases and the J gene end by 8 bases; junction bases not matched to a gene: 8. This CDR3 is 15 amino acids long. Here the CDR3 reads CASKPGLAGLDEQFF. The CDR3 coding sequence is TGTGCCAGCAAACCGGGACTAGCGGGGTTAGATGAGCAGTTCTTC.

CDR3 in amino acids: CASSHTRVGNTIYF. CDR3 bases: TGTGCCAGCAGCCATACGAGGGTTGGAAACACCATATATTTT. The rearrangement links TRBV14 to TRBJ1-3; D gene uncertain. V was trimmed by 3 bases and J by 3 bases, leaving 9 bases between them. CDR3 length: 14 residues. From germline, CDR1 is SGHDN and CDR2 FVKESK. Filled out from reference TRBV14 and TRBJ1-3, the complete variable domain reads EAGVTQFPSHSVIEKGQTVTLRCDPISGHDNLYWYRRVMGKEIKFLLHFVKESKQDESGMPNNRFLAERTGGTYSTLKVQPAELEDSGVYFCASSHTRVGNTIYFGEGSWLTVV.